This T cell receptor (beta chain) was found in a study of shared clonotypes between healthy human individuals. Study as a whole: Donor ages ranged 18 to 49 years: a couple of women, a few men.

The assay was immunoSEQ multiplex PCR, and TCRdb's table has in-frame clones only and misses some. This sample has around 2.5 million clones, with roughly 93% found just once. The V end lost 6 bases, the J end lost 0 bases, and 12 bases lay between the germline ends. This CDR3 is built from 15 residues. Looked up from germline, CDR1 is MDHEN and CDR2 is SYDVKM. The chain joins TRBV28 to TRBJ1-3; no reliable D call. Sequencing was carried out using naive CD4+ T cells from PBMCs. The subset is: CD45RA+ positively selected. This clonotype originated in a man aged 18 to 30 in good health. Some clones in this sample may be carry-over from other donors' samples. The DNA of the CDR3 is TGTGCCAGCAGCCCCTGGACGGACTCTGGAAACACCATATATTTT. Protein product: CASSPWTDSGNTIYF.